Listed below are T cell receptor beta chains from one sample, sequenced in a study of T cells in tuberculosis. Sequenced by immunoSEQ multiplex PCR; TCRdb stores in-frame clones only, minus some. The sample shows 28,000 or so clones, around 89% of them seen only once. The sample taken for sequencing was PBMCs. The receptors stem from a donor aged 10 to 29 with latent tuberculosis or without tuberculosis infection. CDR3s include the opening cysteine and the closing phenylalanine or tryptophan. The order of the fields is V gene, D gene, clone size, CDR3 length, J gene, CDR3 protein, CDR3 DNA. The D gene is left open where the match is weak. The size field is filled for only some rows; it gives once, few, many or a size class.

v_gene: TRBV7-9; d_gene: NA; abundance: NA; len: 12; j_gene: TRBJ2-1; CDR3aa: CASSLAGTEQFF; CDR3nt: TGTGCCAGCAGCTTAGCCGGGACAGAGCAGTTCTTC
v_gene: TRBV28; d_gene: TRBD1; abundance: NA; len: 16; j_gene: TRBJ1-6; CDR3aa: CASNRDSLSGNSPLHF; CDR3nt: TGTGCCAGCAACCGGGACAGTCTCTCGGGTAATTCACCCCTCCACTTT
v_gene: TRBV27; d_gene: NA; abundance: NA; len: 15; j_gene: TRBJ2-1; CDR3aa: CASSLYGTTHNEQFF; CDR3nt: TGTGCCAGCAGTTTATACGGGACAACACACAATGAGCAGTTCTTC
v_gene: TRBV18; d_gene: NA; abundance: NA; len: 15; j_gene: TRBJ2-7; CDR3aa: CASSPMRPDGGEQYF; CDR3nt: TGTGCCAGCTCACCAATGCGGCCTGATGGTGGGGAGCAGTACTTC
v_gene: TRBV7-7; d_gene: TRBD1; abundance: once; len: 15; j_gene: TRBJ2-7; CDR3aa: CASSPGQGLEYEQYF; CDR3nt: TGTGCCAGCAGCCCCGGACAGGGGTTGGAATACGAGCAGTACTTC
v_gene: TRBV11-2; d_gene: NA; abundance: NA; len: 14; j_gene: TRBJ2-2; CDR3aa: CASSLGFGTGELFF; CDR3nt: TGTGCCAGCAGCTTAGGATTCGGCACCGGGGAGCTGTTTTTT
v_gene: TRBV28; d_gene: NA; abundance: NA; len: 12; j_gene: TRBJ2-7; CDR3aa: CASSRLYYEQYF; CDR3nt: TGTGCCAGCAGTCGTCTGTACTACGAGCAGTACTTC
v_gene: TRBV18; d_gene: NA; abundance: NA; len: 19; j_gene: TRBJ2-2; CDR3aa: CASSLNHHSGPENTGELFF; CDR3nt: TGTGCCAGCTCACTTAACCACCACAGCGGGCCGGAAAACACCGGGGAGCTGTTTTTT
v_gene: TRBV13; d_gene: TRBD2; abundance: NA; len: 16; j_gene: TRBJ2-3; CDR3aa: CASSSRLAGGPDTQYF; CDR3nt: TGTGCCAGCAGCTCAAGACTAGCGGGGGGGCCGGATACGCAGTATTTT
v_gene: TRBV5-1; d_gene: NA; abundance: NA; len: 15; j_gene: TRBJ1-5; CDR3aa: CASSPDGHSNQPQHF; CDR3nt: TGCGCCAGCAGCCCGGACGGACATAGCAATCAGCCCCAGCATTTT
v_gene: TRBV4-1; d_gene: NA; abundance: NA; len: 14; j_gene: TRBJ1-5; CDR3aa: CASSRQGSNQPQHF; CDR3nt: TGCGCCAGCAGCCGGCAGGGTAGCAATCAGCCCCAGCATTTT
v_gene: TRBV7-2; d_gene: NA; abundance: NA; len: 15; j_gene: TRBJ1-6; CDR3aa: CASSLSRDNHSPLHF; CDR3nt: TGTGCCAGCAGCTTAAGCCGGGATAATCATTCACCCCTCCACTTT
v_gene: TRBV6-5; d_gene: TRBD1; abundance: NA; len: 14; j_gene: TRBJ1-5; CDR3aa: CASRTRTGYQPQHF; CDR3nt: TGTGCCAGCAGAACCCGGACAGGGTATCAGCCCCAGCATTTT
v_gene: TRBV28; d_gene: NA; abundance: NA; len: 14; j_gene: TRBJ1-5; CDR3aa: CASSFPITGQPQHF; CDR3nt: TGTGCCAGCAGTTTTCCCATAACAGGACAGCCCCAGCATTTT
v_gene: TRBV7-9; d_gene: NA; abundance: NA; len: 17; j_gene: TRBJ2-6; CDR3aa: CASSRPTGSAGANVLTF; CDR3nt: TGTGCCAGCAGCCGCCCGACAGGTTCAGCTGGGGCCAACGTCCTGACTTTC
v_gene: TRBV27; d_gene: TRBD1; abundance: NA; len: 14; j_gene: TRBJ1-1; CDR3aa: CASSPDRVSTEAFF; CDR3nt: TGTGCCAGCAGTCCAGACAGGGTTAGCACTGAAGCTTTCTTT
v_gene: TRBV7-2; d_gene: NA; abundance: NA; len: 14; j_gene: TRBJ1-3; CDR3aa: CASSGPGVGNTIYF; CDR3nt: TGTGCCAGCAGCGGGCCGGGGGTCGGAAACACCATATATTTT
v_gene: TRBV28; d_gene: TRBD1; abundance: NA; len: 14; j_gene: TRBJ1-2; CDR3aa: CASSLDRGGYGYTF; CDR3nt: TGTGCCAGCAGCCTGGACAGGGGGGGCTATGGCTACACCTTC
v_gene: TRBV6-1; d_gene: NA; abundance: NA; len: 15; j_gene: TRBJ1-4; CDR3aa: CASSWTALTNEKLFF; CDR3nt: TGTGCCAGCAGTTGGACAGCCTTAACTAATGAAAAACTGTTTTTT
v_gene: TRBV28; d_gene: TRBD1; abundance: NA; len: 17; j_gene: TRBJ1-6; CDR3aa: CASSAGQGSSYNSPLHF; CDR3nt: TGTGCCAGCAGTGCGGGACAGGGGAGTTCCTATAATTCACCCCTCCACTTT
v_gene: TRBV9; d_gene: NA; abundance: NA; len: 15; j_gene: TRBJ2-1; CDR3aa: CASSVTGSSYNEQFF; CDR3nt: TGTGCCAGCAGCGTAACCGGTAGCTCCTACAATGAGCAGTTCTTC
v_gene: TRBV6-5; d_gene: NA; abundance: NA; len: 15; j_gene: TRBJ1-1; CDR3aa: CASSKLGVVGTEAFF; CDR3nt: TGTGCCAGCAGTAAGCTAGGGGTAGTGGGGACTGAAGCTTTCTTT
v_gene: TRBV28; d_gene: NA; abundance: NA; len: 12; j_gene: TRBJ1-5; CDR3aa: CASSPPRGPQHF; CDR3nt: TGTGCCAGCAGTCCGCCCAGGGGGCCCCAGCATTTT
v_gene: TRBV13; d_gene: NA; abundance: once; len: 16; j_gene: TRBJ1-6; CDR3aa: CASSSPHGTQSSPLHF; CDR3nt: TGTGCCAGCAGCTCCCCCCACGGGACTCAGAGTTCACCCCTCCACTTT
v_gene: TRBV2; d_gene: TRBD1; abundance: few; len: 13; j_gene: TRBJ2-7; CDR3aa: CASKGQGLYEQYF; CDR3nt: TGTGCCAGCAAGGGACAGGGGCTGTACGAGCAGTACTTC
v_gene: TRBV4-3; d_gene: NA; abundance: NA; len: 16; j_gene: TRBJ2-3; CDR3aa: CASSQSGTRNTDTQYF; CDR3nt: TGCGCCAGCAGCCAATCCGGGACACGGAACACAGATACGCAGTATTTT
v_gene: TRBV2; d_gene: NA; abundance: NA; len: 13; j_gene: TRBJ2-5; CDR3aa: CASSDSAWETQYF; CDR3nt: TGTGCCAGCAGTGATAGCGCCTGGGAGACCCAGTACTTC
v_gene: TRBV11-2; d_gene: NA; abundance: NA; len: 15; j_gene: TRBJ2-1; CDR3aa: CASSLDRLGANEQFF; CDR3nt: TGTGCCAGCAGCTTAGACCGACTAGGGGCGAATGAGCAGTTCTTC
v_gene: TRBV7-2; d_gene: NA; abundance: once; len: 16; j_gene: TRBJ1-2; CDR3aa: CASSLLVSPSSYGYTF; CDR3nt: TGTGCCAGCAGCTTATTAGTTTCGCCCTCCTCTTATGGCTACACCTTC
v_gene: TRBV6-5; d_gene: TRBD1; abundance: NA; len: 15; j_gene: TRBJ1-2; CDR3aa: CASTRTSGTVRGYTF; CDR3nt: TGTGCCAGCACTAGAACCTCCGGGACAGTGAGGGGCTACACCTTC
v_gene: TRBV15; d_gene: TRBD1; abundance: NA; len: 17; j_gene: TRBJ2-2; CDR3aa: CATSREYRGPSTGELFF; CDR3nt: TGTGCCACCAGCAGAGAGTACAGGGGGCCGAGCACCGGGGAGCTGTTTTTT
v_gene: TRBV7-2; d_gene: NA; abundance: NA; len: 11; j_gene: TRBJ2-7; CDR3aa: CASSEKYEQYF; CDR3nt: TGTGCCAGCAGCGAGAAATACGAGCAGTACTTC
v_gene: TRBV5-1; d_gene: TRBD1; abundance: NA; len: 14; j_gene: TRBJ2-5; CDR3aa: CASSPDRAGETQYF; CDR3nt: TGCGCCAGCAGCCCAGACAGGGCGGGCGAGACCCAGTACTTC
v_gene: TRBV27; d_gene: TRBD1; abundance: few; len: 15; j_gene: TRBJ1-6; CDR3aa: CASSFDRGGYSPLHF; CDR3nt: TGTGCCAGCAGCTTCGACAGGGGTGGGTATTCACCCCTCCACTTT
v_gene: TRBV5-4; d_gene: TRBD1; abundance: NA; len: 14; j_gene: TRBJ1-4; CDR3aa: CASNNDRDTQKLFF; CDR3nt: TGTGCCAGCAATAATGACAGGGATACGCAAAAACTGTTTTTT
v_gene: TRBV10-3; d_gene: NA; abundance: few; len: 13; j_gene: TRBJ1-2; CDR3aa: CASARGQEDGYTF; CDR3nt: TGTGCCAGCGCCCGGGGACAAGAGGATGGCTACACCTTC
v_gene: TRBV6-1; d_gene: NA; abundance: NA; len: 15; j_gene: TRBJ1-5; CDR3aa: CASSEAAVSNQPQHF; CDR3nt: TGTGCCAGCAGTGAAGCGGCGGTCAGCAATCAGCCCCAGCATTTT
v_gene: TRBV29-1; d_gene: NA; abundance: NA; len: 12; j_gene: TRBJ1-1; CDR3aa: CSVRGSHTEAFF; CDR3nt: TGCAGCGTTCGGGGGTCGCACACTGAAGCTTTCTTT
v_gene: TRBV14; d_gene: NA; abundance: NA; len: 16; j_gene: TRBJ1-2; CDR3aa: CASSQEYRTKNYGYTF; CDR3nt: TGTGCCAGCAGCCAAGAGTATAGGACAAAGAACTATGGCTACACCTTC
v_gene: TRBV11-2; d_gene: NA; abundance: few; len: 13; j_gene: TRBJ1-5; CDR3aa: CASSFHTNQPQHF; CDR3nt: TGTGCCAGCAGCTTCCACACGAATCAGCCCCAGCATTTT